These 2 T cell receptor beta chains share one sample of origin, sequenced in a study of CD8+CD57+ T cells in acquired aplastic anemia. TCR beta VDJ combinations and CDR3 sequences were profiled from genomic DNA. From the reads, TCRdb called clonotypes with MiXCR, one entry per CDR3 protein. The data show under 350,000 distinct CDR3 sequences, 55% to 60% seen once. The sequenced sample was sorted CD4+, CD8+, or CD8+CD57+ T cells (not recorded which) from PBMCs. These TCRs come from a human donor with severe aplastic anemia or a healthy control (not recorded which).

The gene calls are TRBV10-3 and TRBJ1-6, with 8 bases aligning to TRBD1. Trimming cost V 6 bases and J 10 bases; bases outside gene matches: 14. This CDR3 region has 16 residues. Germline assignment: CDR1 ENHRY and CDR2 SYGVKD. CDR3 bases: TGTGCCATCAGGGAGACAGGGGCAGGGGCGGGATCACCCCTCCACTTT. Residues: CAIRETGAGAGSPLHF.

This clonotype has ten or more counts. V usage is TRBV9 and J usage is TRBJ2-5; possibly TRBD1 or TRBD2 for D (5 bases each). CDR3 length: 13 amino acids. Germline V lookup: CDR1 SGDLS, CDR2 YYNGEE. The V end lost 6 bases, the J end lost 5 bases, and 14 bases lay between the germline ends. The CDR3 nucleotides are TGTGCCAGCACTTCGGGGCTGGCCGAGACCCAGTACTTC. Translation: CASTSGLAETQYF.